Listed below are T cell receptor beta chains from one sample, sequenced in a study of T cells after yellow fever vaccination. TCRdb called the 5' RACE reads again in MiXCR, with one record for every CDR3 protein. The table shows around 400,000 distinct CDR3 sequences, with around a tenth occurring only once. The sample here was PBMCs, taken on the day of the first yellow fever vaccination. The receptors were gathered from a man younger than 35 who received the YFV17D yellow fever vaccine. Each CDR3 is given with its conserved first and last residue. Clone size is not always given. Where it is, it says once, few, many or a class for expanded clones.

CDR3: CASSQDAAWVSVGEANVLTF; V: TRBV4-1; size: few
CDR3: CSARSPGVGQPQHF; V: TRBV20-1; size: -
CDR3: CASRDGAFGSPLHF; V: TRBV7-9; size: few
CDR3: CAISDRAGAPKNIQYF; V: TRBV10-3; size: few
CDR3: CAWSRTASNQPQHF; V: TRBV30; size: many
CDR3: CASSKAGLAGEQFF; V: TRBV7-9; size: -
CDR3: CASSLGGGGGTDTQYF; V: TRBV5-1; size: many
CDR3: CASNNRGPDTGELFF; V: TRBV27; size: few
CDR3: CASENIDREATEAFF; V: TRBV28; size: -
CDR3: CASSPQMGDTQYF; V: TRBV7-6; size: few
CDR3: CASRPRETNYGYTF; V: TRBV7-8; size: -
CDR3: CASSLGQTDTQYF; V: TRBV5-1; size: few
CDR3: CSARDRGEKLFF; V: TRBV20-1; size: many
CDR3: CASSNGQVQETQYF; V: TRBV28; size: once
CDR3: CASSPREARYEQYF; V: TRBV7-9; size: -
CDR3: CASSLGFRGGRTDTQYF; V: TRBV11-2; size: few
CDR3: CASSVEFSDTQYF; V: TRBV9; size: few
CDR3: CASSGRGLLDTQYF; V: TRBV27; size: -
CDR3: CASSPDTLNEQFF; V: TRBV2; size: few
CDR3: CASSRSSGTANTGELFF; V: TRBV18; size: -
CDR3: CASSFSLRGSEETQYF; V: TRBV7-7; size: few
CDR3: CSARWLAGNTIYF; V: TRBV20-1; size: -
CDR3: CATLPTGTGELFF; V: TRBV19; size: -
CDR3: CSVESSSSYEQYF; V: TRBV29-1; size: few
CDR3: CSVEDGTGGYEQYF; V: TRBV29-1; size: -
CDR3: CASRRGQDTDTQYF; V: TRBV12-3/TRBV12-4; size: few
CDR3: CASSPAAGDLEGYTF; V: TRBV18; size: -
CDR3: CASSQDRGTGGSPLHF; V: TRBV4-2; size: many
CDR3: CASSVLQGVYGYTF; V: TRBV7-2; size: few
CDR3: CASGPAGGEDTQYF; V: TRBV7-3; size: -
CDR3: CATSRDLPGWNTEAFF; V: TRBV15; size: few
CDR3: CASSQKQGRRVNTEAFF; V: TRBV4-1; size: -
CDR3: CSARDRGGGYEQYF; V: TRBV20-1; size: many
CDR3: CASSLETANYGYTF; V: TRBV5-1; size: -
CDR3: CASSLTPTSNEQYF; V: TRBV7-9; size: -
CDR3: CAAEGQGVPGELFF; V: TRBV6-2/TRBV6-3; size: -
CDR3: CASTILAGAFANTGELFF; V: TRBV4-3; size: -
CDR3: CASSQGMNTEAFF; V: TRBV18; size: many
CDR3: CSVRLAGPSYEQYF; V: TRBV29-1; size: -
CDR3: CASSSLRAVPKRGVNVSTDTQYF; V: TRBV7-1; size: few
CDR3: CASSPTGAGSWGSYEQYF; V: TRBV11-1; size: -